The 20 T cell receptor beta chains below all came from one sample that was sequenced in a study of blood T cell repertoires in COVID-19. Profiling relied on immunoSEQ multiplex PCR, and the TCRdb table lists in-frame clones only, not all of them. The repertoire holds about 200,000 clones, with roughly 81% as singletons. The sample consisted of peripheral blood. The receptors come from an elderly woman with acute or convalescent COVID-19.

V is TRBV6-5 and J is TRBJ1-2, with 8 nucleotides matching TRBD1. The V gene's germline CDR1 is MNHEY and CDR2 SVGAGI. The CDR3 totals 14 residues. V dropped 2 bases and J dropped 4; count of bases not matched to a gene: 3. CDR3 amino acids: CASSYGQGRYGYTF. The CDR3 region has the DNA TGTGCCAGCAGTTACGGACAGGGCCGCTATGGCTACACCTTC.

The V gene is TRBV10-3, the J gene TRBJ1-1; TRBD1 agrees at 9 bases. The CDR3 consists of 16 residues. Germline V gene data show CDR1 as ENHRY and CDR2 as SYGVKD. Germline trimming cut 4 bases from V and 0 bases from J; bases unmatched to any gene: 6. CDR3: CAISGGTGSMNTEAFF. The CDR3 bases are TGTGCCATCAGTGGAGGGACAGGGAGCATGAACACTGAAGCTTTCTTT.

The V gene is TRBV3-1 (or the pseudogene TRBV3-2), the J gene TRBJ1-6; D ambiguous. CDR3 length equals 14 residues. CDR1 LGHDT and CDR2 YNNKEL come from the germline V gene (reference sequence). V lost 2 bases to trimming and J lost 8 bases, with 10 bases between them. DNA for the CDR3: TGTGCCAGCAGCCAACGGCATACAGATTCACCCCTCCACTTT. It encodes CASSQRHTDSPLHF.

This chain connects TRBV27 to TRBJ1-6, with D tentatively TRBD1 (6 bases). Germline values: CDR1 MNHEY, CDR2 SMNVEV (reference sequence). The germline V and J ends were trimmed by 2 bases and 2 bases, with 13 bases remaining between them. The CDR3 totals 17 residues. The CDR3 region is CASSLMLRGTYNSPLHF. The CDR3 nucleotides read TGTGCCAGCAGTTTAATGTTGAGGGGGACCTATAATTCACCCCTCCACTTT.

This clone appeared a single time. This rearrangement joins TRBV18 to TRBJ1-5; TRBD1 agrees at 7 bases. The V and J ends lost 2 bases and 6 bases, in that order; junction bases with no gene match: 7. This CDR3 has 15 amino acids. The germline V gene encodes CDR1 KGHSH and CDR2 LQKENI. CDR3 coding DNA: TGTGCCAGCTCACCATCTACAGGGGCCACTCAGCCCCAGCATTTT. Protein sequence: CASSPSTGATQPQHF.

This chain joins TRBV7-2 and TRBJ1-5; 8 bases line up with TRBD1. There are 15 residues in the CDR3. V was clipped by 5 bases and J by 2 bases; unmatched bases: 5. Germline V CDR1 and CDR2: SGHTA, FQGNSA. The CDR3 loop reads CASSLDRGGNQPQHF. CDR3 DNA sequence: TGTGCCAGCAGCCTAGACAGGGGCGGCAATCAGCCCCAGCATTTT.

This sequence joins TRBV5-1 and TRBJ2-2; 7 bases fit TRBD2. CDR1 and CDR2 (germline): SGHRS, YFSETQ. With 0 bases clipped from V and 4 bases from J, the junction kept 3 bases outside the gene matches. The CDR3 consists of 15 residues. CDR3 sequence reads: CASSLGIAGTGELFF. In DNA form, the CDR3 reads TGCGCCAGCAGCTTGGGTATAGCGGGCACCGGGGAGCTGTTTTTT.

This chain joins TRBV7-2 and TRBJ1-6; 7 bases map to TRBD1. Germline CDR1 SGHTA, CDR2 FQGNSA. The CDR3 is 14 residues long. V shed 7 bases and J 6 bases; nucleotides not matched to a gene: 6. The CDR3 DNA sequence: TGTGCCAGCAACGCGGGACAGATTAATTCACCCCTCCACTTT. This encodes CASNAGQINSPLHF.

V gene TRBV24-1 combines with J gene TRBJ1-2; 7 bases fit TRBD1. The junction had 15 bases not matched to a gene; V was cut back by 9 bases and J by 3 bases. Per the germline V gene, CDR1 is KGHDR and CDR2 is SFDVKD. The length of the CDR3 is 16 residues. The CDR3 DNA reads as TGTGCCACCCGTCAAATACCAGGGGGTATTGACTATGGCTACACCTTC. As protein: CATRQIPGGIDYGYTF.

The chain uses TRBV5-5 and TRBJ1-2; 7 nucleotides match TRBD1. The CDR3 loop spans 16 amino acids. V gave up 4 bases and J gave up 0 bases; unmatched junction bases: 9. Germline-derived CDR1 and CDR2 are SGHKS and YYEKEE (reference sequence). The CDR3 loop is CASSPRTGSTNYGYTF. The CDR3 nucleotides are TGTGCCAGCAGCCCACGGACAGGTTCGACTAACTATGGCTACACCTTC.

The V call is TRBV20-1, the J call TRBJ2-2; TRBD2 agrees at 16 bases. Germline assignment: CDR1 DFQATT and CDR2 SNEGSKA (reference sequence). Trimming cost V 5 bases and J 5 bases; bases outside gene matches: 11. This CDR3 has 18 amino acids. CDR3 amino acids: CSAGDGTSGRAGTGELFF. CDR3 DNA: TGCAGTGCTGGTGACGGGACTAGCGGGAGGGCCGGGACCGGGGAGCTGTTTTTT.

DNA of the CDR3: TGTGCCAGCCGTTACATCACGGGAGGTGGGTCCTACGAGCAGTACTTC. Encoded protein: CASRYITGGGSYEQYF. The genes are TRBV28 and TRBJ2-7, with 7 bases fitting TRBD2. With 8 bases clipped from V and 1 base from J, the junction kept 14 bases outside the gene matches. This CDR3 region has 16 residues. Germline CDR1 MDHEN, CDR2 SYDVKM.

Only a few counts were recorded for this clone. The chain uses TRBV6-2 or TRBV6-3 and TRBJ2-1, with unresolved D. Germline CDR1 is MNHEY and CDR2 is SVGEGT. V dropped 0 bases and J dropped 4 bases, with 4 bases sitting between them. CDR3 size: 13 residues. The CDR3, as DNA: TGTGCCAGCAGTTACTCGCGATACAATGAGCAGTTCTTC. It specifies CASSYSRYNEQFF.

This clone was recorded only once. The chain employs TRBV6-1 and TRBJ2-7, with D possibly being TRBD2 (6 bases). CDR3 length equals 16 residues. Germline CDR1 MNHNS, CDR2 SASEGT. Trimming stripped 4 bases from V and 3 bases from J, with 19 bases between. Written as DNA, the CDR3 is TGTGCCAGCAGTGGATTAGCGGAGAGGGGTTTCTACGAGCAGTACTTC. It encodes CASSGLAERGFYEQYF.

The rearrangement uses TRBV7-3 and TRBJ2-5; D might be TRBD2 (6 bases). The CDR3 length is 13 residues. V lost 2 bases and J 7 bases, leaving 11 bases between the germline ends. Germline CDR1 is SGHTA and CDR2 is FQGTGA. The CDR3 reads CASSLFLGGTQYF. For the CDR3, the DNA is TGTGCCAGCAGCTTATTTCTCGGGGGGACCCAGTACTTC.

The chain employs TRBV2 and TRBJ2-5, with 8 bases fitting TRBD1. Germline assignment: CDR1 SNHLY and CDR2 FYNNEI. The CDR3 spans 13 residues. Unmatched junction bases numbered 5, after V lost 6 bases and J lost 5 bases. As DNA, the CDR3 is TGTGCCAGCAGGGCAAGACAGGGGGAGACCCAGTACTTC. The encoded protein is CASRARQGETQYF.

The V gene is TRBV25-1, the J gene TRBJ2-6; TRBD1 aligns across 7 bases. CDR1 and CDR2 from the germline V gene are MGHDK and SYGVNS. CDR3 length equals 17 residues. Trimming cost V 6 bases and J 0 bases; bases outside gene matches: 8. The DNA for the CDR3 is TGTGCCAGCAGCCGGGACAGAAAAAGCTCTGGGGCCAACGTCCTGACTTTC. The encoded protein is CASSRDRKSSGANVLTF.

The chain links TRBV6-5 to TRBJ1-2; D gene ambiguous. Germline CDR1 is MNHEY and CDR2 is SVGAGI. There are 15 residues in the CDR3. Trimming took 0 bases from V and 0 from J, leaving 8 bases between them. CDR3 residues: CASSYSPLANYGYTF. DNA for the CDR3: TGTGCCAGCAGTTACTCGCCACTGGCTAACTATGGCTACACCTTC.

A single count supports this clone. The chain employs TRBV6-2 or TRBV6-3 and TRBJ2-3; D ambiguous. Trimming left V 5 bases short and J 6 bases short, with 9 bases between. The CDR3 loop spans 12 amino acids. Looked up from germline, CDR1 is MNHEY and CDR2 is SVGEGT. DNA for the CDR3: TGTGCCAGCAGTCTCACTACCGATACGCAGTATTTT. Its protein is CASSLTTDTQYF.

The chain uses TRBV6-5 and TRBJ2-4, with D possibly being TRBD1 (6 bases). The CDR3 sequence is 11 residues long. Germline V gene sequence: CDR1 MNHEY, CDR2 SVGAGI. Trimming stripped 6 bases from V and 9 bases from J, with 9 bases between. CDR3 sequence (DNA): TGTGCCAGCAGAGAGGACAGCATTCAGTACTTC. Translating gives CASREDSIQYF.